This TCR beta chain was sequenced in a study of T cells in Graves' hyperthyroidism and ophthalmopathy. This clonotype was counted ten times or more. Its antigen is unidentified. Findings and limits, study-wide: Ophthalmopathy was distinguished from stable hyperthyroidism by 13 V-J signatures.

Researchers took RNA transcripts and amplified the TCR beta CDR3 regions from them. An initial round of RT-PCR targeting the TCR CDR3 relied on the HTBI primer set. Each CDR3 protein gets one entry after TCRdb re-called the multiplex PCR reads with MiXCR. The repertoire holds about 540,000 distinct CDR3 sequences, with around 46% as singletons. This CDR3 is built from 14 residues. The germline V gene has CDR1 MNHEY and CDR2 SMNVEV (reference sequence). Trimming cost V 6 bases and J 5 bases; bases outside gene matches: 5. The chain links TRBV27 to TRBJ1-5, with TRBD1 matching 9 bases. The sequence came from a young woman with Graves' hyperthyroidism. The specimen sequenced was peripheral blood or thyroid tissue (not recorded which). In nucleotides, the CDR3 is TGTGCCAGCAGGACAGGGGGTGATGATCAGCCCCAGCATTTT. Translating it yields CASRTGGDDQPQHF.